This paragraph reports one T cell receptor (beta chain). Its antigen is not identified. The data stem from a study of T-cell memory formation after mild COVID-19. From germline, CDR1 is MGHRA and CDR2 YSYEKL. The CDR3 contains 14 residues. Germline trimming cut 3 bases from V and 6 bases from J; bases unmatched to any gene: 1. Study findings and constraints: The SARS-CoV-2 specificity of second-wave clones reaching peak at day 37 remained unverified. Contracting clones from day 15 to 85 showed balanced CD4/CD8; later expanders favored CD4+.

TCRdb reanalysed the 5' RACE reads using MiXCR and keeps one entry per CDR3 protein. This table holds 300,000 to 350,000 distinct CDR3 sequences, roughly an eighth found once. The clonotype originates from a man between 18 and 29 years old who had mild COVID-19 (a few samples of this study predate the infection). Cell type and time point are not known. This chain links TRBV4-1 with TRBJ1-4, with 10 positions matching TRBD1. The sequenced sample was PBMCs or a T cell subset sorted from them (not recorded which). CDR3 nucleotides: TGCGCCAGCAGCCAGGGGACAGGGGATGAAAAACTGTTTTTT. It encodes CASSQGTGDEKLFF.